This T cell receptor beta chain is drawn from a study of blood T cell repertoires in COVID-19. Losses at the gene ends were 0 bases for V and 6 bases for J; bases not matched to a gene: 6. This CDR3 region has 16 residues. The germline V gene encodes CDR1 SGHNT and CDR2 YYREEE (reference sequence). Recovered status applied to Cohort 3 donors who had two consecutive negative PCRs. It also applied to those with clearance or with symptom resolution. The table came from immunoSEQ multiplex PCR; TCRdb's copy has only in-frame clones and leaves some out. The table has 140,000 or so clones, around 81% seen once; the top ten hold around 6.5%.

The V and J genes are TRBV5-4 and TRBJ1-6, with TRBD1 matching 7 bases. Input material: PBMCs or T cells enriched from blood (not recorded which). The receptor was isolated from a woman in her 40s who had recovered from COVID-19. As DNA, the CDR3 is TGTGCCAGCAGCTTGGACAGGGGTATTTCTAATTCACCCCTCCACTTT. Encoded protein: CASSLDRGISNSPLHF.